The 18 T cell receptor beta chains in this list originate from one sample, sequenced in a study of identical twins. TCRdb re-called the 5' RACE reads through MiXCR, storing one row per CDR3 protein. The data hold a few hundred thousand distinct CDR3 sequences, with 9% to 15% observed a single time. These sequences were also reported in another study, on yellow fever vaccine responses in identical twins.

Sequenced material: CD8+ T cells sorted from blood. The receptor set was obtained from a woman aged 18-30 years in good health.

The chain recombines TRBV9 with TRBJ2-2, with 10 bases aligning to TRBD2. The CDR3 runs to 14 residues. Germline V gives CDR1 SGDLS, CDR2 YYNGEE. J gave up 6 bases and V 1 base, and 0 bases lay outside the gene matches. CDR3 sequence: CASSVSGRAGELFF. The CDR3, as DNA: TGTGCCAGCAGCGTAAGCGGGAGGGCCGGGGAGCTGTTTTTT.

This clonotype was detected a few times. This rearrangement joins TRBV19 to TRBJ1-6, with 10 bases fitting TRBD1. Germline V CDR1 and CDR2: LNHDA, SQIVND (reference sequence). There are 15 residues in the CDR3. J lost 10 bases, V lost 3 bases, and 6 bases had no gene match. The CDR3 DNA is TGTGCCAGTAGTATCCGGTGGGACAGGGGCTCACCCCTCCACTTT. It yields the protein CASSIRWDRGSPLHF. The whole variable domain, filled in from reference TRBV19 and TRBJ1-6, reads DGGITQSPKYLFRKEGQNVTLSCEQNLNHDAMYWYRQDPGQGLRLIYYSQIVNDFQKGDIAEGYSVSREKKESFPLTVTSAQKNPTAFYLCASSIRWDRGSPLHFGNGTRLTVT.

J is TRBJ2-5 and V is TRBV28; D perhaps matches TRBD2 (6 bases). CDR3 length equals 14 residues. The V end was cut by 3 bases, the J end by 2 bases, with 10 bases between. Germline loops: CDR1 MDHEN, CDR2 SYDVKM. The CDR3, as DNA: TGTGCCAGCAGTTTTTCGGGGGTACAAGAGACCCAGTACTTC. Its protein is CASSFSGVQETQYF.

This clonotype has just a few counts. The chain links TRBV6-2 or TRBV6-3 to TRBJ1-6; D ambiguous. The V end was cut by 7 bases, the J end by 11 bases, with 12 bases between. Germline CDR1 is MNHEY and CDR2 is SVGEGT. The CDR3 runs 12 residues. The CDR3 loop reads CASKTFEPPLHF. CDR3 DNA sequence: TGTGCCAGCAAAACCTTCGAACCACCCCTCCACTTT.

The rearrangement uses TRBV7-9 and TRBJ2-1; D call uncertain. The V and J ends lost 6 bases and 5 bases respectively, with 8 bases between them. The CDR3 consists of 12 residues. The V gene's germline CDR1 is SEHNR and CDR2 FQNEAQ (reference sequence). As DNA, the CDR3 is TGTGCCAGCAGTCTCCAAAACAATGAGCAGTTCTTC. As protein: CASSLQNNEQFF.

The chain couples TRBV4-1 to TRBJ1-1; D is uncertain. This CDR3 is built from 12 residues. Trimming removed 1 base at V and 8 bases at J, with 8 bases between. Germline CDR1 and CDR2: MGHRA and YSYEKL. This CDR3 is CASSQGMGEAFF. The DNA for the CDR3 is TGCGCCAGCAGCCAAGGAATGGGGGAAGCTTTCTTT.

This clonotype appeared once. This chain links TRBV5-6 with TRBJ2-7, with D uncertain. This CDR3 is 13 amino acids long. V dropped 4 bases and J dropped 2 bases, with 10 bases sitting between them. Germline CDR1 is SGHDT and CDR2 is YYEEEE. Here the CDR3 DNA reads TGTGCCAGCAGCCCCTTGGGGACCTACGAGCAGTACTTC. Protein product: CASSPLGTYEQYF.

This clonotype was observed a few times. The rearrangement joins TRBV7-9 to TRBJ1-5; the D is unclear. V was pared by 0 bases and J by 9 bases, with 6 bases between. The CDR3 consists of 12 residues. The V gene's germline CDR1 is SEHNR and CDR2 FQNEAQ (reference sequence). The CDR3 reads CASSLADRPQHF. Here the CDR3 DNA reads TGTGCCAGCAGCTTAGCGGACCGGCCCCAGCATTTT.

This clonotype was seen a few times. The rearrangement joins TRBV7-2 to TRBJ2-5, with 15 bases matching TRBD2. The J segment lost 4 bases and the V segment lost 3 bases, leaving 3 bases of the junction unmatched. This CDR3 contains 16 residues. Germline CDR1 and CDR2: SGHTA and FQGNSA. The CDR3 DNA follows: TGTGCCAGCAGCTTCCGGACTAGCGGGGGGGTAGAGACCCAGTACTTC. Translated: CASSFRTSGGVETQYF.

The V and J genes are TRBV11-2 and TRBJ2-1; D remains unclear. Germline CDR1 is SGHAT and CDR2 is FQNNGV. The CDR3 has 18 amino acids. V was clipped by 3 bases and J by 5 bases, with 23 bases between them. DNA for the CDR3: TGTGCCAGCAGCTTGCCGACACAAAGGTTAGGCTTTAACAATGAGCAGTTCTTC. Encoded protein: CASSLPTQRLGFNNEQFF.

The chain employs TRBV10-3 and TRBJ2-1, with 8 bases matching TRBD1. Germline CDR1 is ENHRY and CDR2 is SYGVKD. This CDR3 has 16 residues. J lost 5 bases, V lost 2 bases, and 8 bases had no gene match. The CDR3 loop is CAISETGETGDNEQFF. The DNA for the CDR3 is TGTGCCATCAGTGAGACCGGGGAGACAGGGGACAATGAGCAGTTCTTC.

V is TRBV4-2 and J is TRBJ2-2; D is perhaps TRBD2 (6 bases). The CDR3 has 17 residues. From germline, CDR1 is LGHNA and CDR2 YNFKEQ. V lost 4 bases and J lost 0, with 15 bases in between. The CDR3 DNA reads as TGTGCCAGCAGCCTACAAACCGGGACTCCGAACACCGGGGAGCTGTTTTTT. Its protein is CASSLQTGTPNTGELFF.

This clonotype occurred many times. V and J are TRBV11-2 and TRBJ2-1; TRBD1 matches 9 bases. V shed 6 bases and J 4 bases; nucleotides not matched to a gene: 10. The CDR3 runs 16 residues. The germline V gene has CDR1 SGHAT and CDR2 FQNNGV. The CDR3, as DNA: TGTGCCAGCAGACACAGGGGGCAAGGCCCTTACAATGAGCAGTTCTTC. This gives the protein CASRHRGQGPYNEQFF.

This clonotype came up a few times. The genes are TRBV7-9 and TRBJ2-2; 9 bases align to TRBD1. The V and J ends lost 5 bases and 2 bases, in that order; junction bases with no gene match: 6. Per germline, CDR1 SEHNR and CDR2 FQNEAQ (reference sequence). The CDR3 sequence is 16 residues long. The CDR3 coding sequence is TGTGCCAGCAGCCCTGGGACAGGGCAAAACACCGGGGAGCTGTTTTTT. Its translation is CASSPGTGQNTGELFF. The full variable domain, completed using reference TRBV7-9 and TRBJ2-2, is DTGVSQNPRHKITKRGQNVTFRCDPISEHNRLYWYRQTLGQGPEFLTYFQNEAQLEKSRLLSDRFSAERPKGSFSTLEIQRTEQGDSAMYLCASSPGTGQNTGELFFGEGSRLTVL.

This clonotype was seen a few times. The chain is built from TRBV5-6 and TRBJ2-1; D not certain. Germline CDR1 SGHDT, CDR2 YYEEEE. V was shortened by 5 bases and J by 2 bases, with 8 bases between the two germline ends. The CDR3 runs to 13 residues. CDR3 residues: CASRGIAYNEQFF. The CDR3 DNA reads TGTGCCAGCAGAGGGATAGCCTACAATGAGCAGTTCTTC.

The chain uses TRBV7-9 and TRBJ1-2; perhaps TRBD1 as D (5 bases). Germline CDR1 and CDR2: SEHNR and FQNEAQ (reference sequence). The CDR3 extends over 15 amino acids. Trimming removed 5 bases from V and 3 bases from J, with 16 bases in between. This CDR3 reads CASSPGRPEYYGYTF. CDR3 DNA sequence: TGTGCCAGCAGCCCGGGACGGCCGGAGTACTATGGCTACACCTTC.

This rearrangement joins TRBV3-1 to TRBJ2-6; D is possibly TRBD1 or TRBD2 (5 bases each). Germline-derived CDR1 and CDR2 are LGHDT and YNNKEL (reference sequence). This CDR3 is 22 amino acids long. V shed 0 bases and J shed 0 bases, with 24 bases lying between them. The chain's CDR3 is CASSQDGVGDPDLPSGANVLTF. The CDR3 DNA sequence: TGTGCCAGCAGCCAAGATGGGGTGGGGGATCCCGACTTACCCTCTGGGGCCAACGTCCTGACTTTC.

The DNA for the CDR3 is TGTGCCAGCAGTTTATCTACCTCTAGCGGGGGTGGTCTGTTTTTT. This encodes CASSLSTSSGGGLFF. The chain combines TRBV27 with TRBJ2-2; 10 positions agree with TRBD2. Germline V gives CDR1 MNHEY, CDR2 SMNVEV (reference sequence). V dropped 0 bases and J dropped 14; count of bases not matched to a gene: 9. The CDR3 runs to 15 residues.